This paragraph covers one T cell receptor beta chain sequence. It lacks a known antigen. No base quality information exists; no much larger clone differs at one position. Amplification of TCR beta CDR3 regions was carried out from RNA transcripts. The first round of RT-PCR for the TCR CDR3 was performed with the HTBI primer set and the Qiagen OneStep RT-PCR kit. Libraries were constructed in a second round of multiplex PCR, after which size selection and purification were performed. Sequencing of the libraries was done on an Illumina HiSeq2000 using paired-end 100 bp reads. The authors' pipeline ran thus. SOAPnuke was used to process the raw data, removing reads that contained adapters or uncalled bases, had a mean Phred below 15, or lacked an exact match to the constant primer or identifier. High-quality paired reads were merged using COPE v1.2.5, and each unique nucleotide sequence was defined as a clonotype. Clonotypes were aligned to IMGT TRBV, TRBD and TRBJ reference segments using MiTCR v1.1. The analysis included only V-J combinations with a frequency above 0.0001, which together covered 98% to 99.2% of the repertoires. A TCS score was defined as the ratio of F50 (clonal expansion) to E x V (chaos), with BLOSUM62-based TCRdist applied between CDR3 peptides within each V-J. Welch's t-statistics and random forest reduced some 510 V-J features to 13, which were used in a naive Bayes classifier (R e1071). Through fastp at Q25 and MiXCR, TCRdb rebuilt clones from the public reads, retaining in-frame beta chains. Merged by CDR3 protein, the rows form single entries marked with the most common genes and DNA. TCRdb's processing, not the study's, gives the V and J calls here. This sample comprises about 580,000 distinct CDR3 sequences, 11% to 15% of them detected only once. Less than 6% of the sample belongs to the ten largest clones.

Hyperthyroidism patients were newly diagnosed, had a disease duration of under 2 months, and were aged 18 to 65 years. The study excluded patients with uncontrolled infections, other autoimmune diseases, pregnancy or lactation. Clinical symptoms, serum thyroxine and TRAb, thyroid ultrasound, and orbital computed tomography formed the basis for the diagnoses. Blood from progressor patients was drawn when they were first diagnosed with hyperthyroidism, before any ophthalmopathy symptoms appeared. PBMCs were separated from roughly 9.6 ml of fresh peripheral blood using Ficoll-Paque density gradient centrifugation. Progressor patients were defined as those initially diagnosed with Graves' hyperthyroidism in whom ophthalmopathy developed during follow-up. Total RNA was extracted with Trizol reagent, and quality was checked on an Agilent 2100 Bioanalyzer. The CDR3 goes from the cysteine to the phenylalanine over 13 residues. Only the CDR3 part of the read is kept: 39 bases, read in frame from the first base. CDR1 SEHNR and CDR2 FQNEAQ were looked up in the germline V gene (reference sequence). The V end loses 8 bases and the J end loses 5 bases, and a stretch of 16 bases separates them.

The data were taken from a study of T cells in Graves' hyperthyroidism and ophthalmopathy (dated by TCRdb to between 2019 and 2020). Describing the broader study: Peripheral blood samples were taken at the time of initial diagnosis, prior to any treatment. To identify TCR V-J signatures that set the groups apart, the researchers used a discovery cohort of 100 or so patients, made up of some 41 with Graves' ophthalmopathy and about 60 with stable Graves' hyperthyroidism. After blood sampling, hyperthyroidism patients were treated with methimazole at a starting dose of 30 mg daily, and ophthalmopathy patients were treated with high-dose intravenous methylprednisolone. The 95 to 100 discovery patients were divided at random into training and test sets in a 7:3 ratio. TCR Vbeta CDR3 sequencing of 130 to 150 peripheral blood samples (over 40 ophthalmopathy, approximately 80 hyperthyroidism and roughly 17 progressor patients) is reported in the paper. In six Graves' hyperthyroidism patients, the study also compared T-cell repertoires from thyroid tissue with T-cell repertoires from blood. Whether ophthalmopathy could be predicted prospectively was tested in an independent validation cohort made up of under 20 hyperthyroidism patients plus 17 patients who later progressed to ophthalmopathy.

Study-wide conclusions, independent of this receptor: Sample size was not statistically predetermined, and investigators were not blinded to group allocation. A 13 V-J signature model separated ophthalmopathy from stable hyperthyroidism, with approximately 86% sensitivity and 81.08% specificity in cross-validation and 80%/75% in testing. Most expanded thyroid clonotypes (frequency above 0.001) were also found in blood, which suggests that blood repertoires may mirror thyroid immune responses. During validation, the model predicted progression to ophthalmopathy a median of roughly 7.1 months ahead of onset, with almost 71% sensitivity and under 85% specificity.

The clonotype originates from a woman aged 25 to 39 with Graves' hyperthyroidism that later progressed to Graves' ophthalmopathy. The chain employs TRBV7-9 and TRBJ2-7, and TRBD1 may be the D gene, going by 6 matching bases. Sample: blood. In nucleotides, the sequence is TGTGCCAGCGGCAAACAGGGCTATCACGAGCAGTACTTC. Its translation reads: CASGKQGYHEQYF.